This TCR beta chain is drawn from a study of T cells in Graves' hyperthyroidism and ophthalmopathy. The CDR3 regions of TCR beta were amplified from RNA transcripts. A set of HTBI primers served as the primers for a first-round RT-PCR of the TCR CDR3. TCRdb called the multiplex PCR reads again in MiXCR, with one record for every CDR3 protein. The profile covers about 570,000 distinct CDR3 sequences, with 40% to 55% appearing a single time and under 20% taken by the ten largest. The V and J ends lost 5 bases and 2 bases respectively, with 14 bases between them. The CDR3 is 14 amino acids. Germline V lookup: CDR1 DFQATT, CDR2 SNEGSKA (reference sequence). Study results and caveats: Blood also contained most expanded thyroid clonotypes above 0.001. The model made its ophthalmopathy prediction, and onset followed a median around 6.5 months later. Stable hyperthyroidism and ophthalmopathy were separated using 13 V-J signatures.

This clonotype was detected a few times. Its target is not known. Uncontrolled infection, other autoimmune disease, pregnancy and lactation each barred patients from inclusion. The chain is built from TRBV20-1 and TRBJ2-3, with TRBD2 as a possible D gene (7 bases). Sequencing was done on a sample of peripheral blood or thyroid tissue (not recorded which). This receptor was identified in an adult woman with Graves' disease, either hyperthyroidism or ophthalmopathy (not recorded which). CDR3 residues: CSAAKGGVTDTQYF. For the CDR3, the DNA is TGCAGTGCTGCCAAAGGGGGGGTCACAGATACGCAGTATTTT.